The 11 T cell receptor beta chains below all came from one sample that was sequenced in a study of molecular identifiers for immune sequencing clone quantification (dated by TCRdb to the late 2010s). The library was built by means of PCR. TCRdb names NextSeq 500 as the instrument used. TCRdb passed the public sequencing reads through fastp at Q25 and MiXCR, retaining productive beta sequences. Under each unique CDR3 protein, matching rows form one entry showing the most common genes and DNA. This sample lists around 460,000 distinct CDR3 sequences; about 25% were detected once. Under 0.85% of the sample comes from the top ten. The sample consisted of naive CD8+ T cells from blood, with Jurkat cell RNA spiked in. In light of the paper, this sample's cell subset or site label describes: FACS-sorted CD8+CD4-CCR7+CD45RA+ naive T cells. The receptors were gathered from a human donor in good health. Some libraries in this study had Jurkat cell RNA spiked in.

The rearrangement joins TRBV19 to TRBJ2-7, with D perhaps being TRBD1 or TRBD2 (6 bases each). Germline values: CDR1 LNHDA, CDR2 SQIVND (reference sequence). The length of the CDR3 is 14 residues. V was trimmed by 9 bases and J by 0 bases, leaving 15 bases between them. The CDR3 DNA is TGTGCCAGAGCTCGAGGGGGGAGCTCCTACGAGCAGTACTTC. It specifies CARARGGSSYEQYF.

This clonotype occurred many times. The rearrangement joins TRBV29-1 to TRBJ1-4; D is undetermined. The CDR3 runs 12 residues. Per the germline V gene, CDR1 is SQVTM and CDR2 is ANQGSEA. Trimming took 4 bases from V and 6 from J, leaving 9 bases between them. The CDR3 spells CSVVFPDEKLFF. CDR3 coding DNA: TGCAGCGTTGTTTTTCCGGATGAAAAACTGTTTTTT.

The gene calls are TRBV20-1 and TRBJ2-7; D gene ambiguous. Trimming pared 4 bases from V and 2 bases from J, leaving 15 bases between. Germline V CDR1 and CDR2: DFQATT, SNEGSKA (reference sequence). This CDR3 contains 14 residues. The CDR3 sequence: CSATTFAATYEQYF. CDR3 DNA: TGCAGTGCTACCACGTTTGCGGCTACCTACGAGCAGTACTTC.

V usage is TRBV6-5 and J usage is TRBJ2-7, with 8 bases fitting TRBD1. Trimming cost V 6 bases and J 3 bases; bases outside gene matches: 10. From germline, CDR1 is MNHEY and CDR2 SVGAGI. The CDR3 spans 15 residues. The CDR3 sequence is CASSLAGQGFYEQYF. CDR3 in DNA: TGTGCCAGCAGCCTAGCCGGACAGGGCTTCTACGAGCAGTACTTC.

The chain is built from TRBV19 and TRBJ1-5; 9 nucleotides align to TRBD1. The CDR3 totals 15 residues. Germline CDR1 LNHDA, CDR2 SQIVND (reference sequence). V was clipped by 10 bases and J by 7 bases; unmatched bases: 14. The CDR3 loop reads CATRDREGENQPQHF. CDR3 in DNA: TGTGCCACCCGGGACAGGGAGGGGGAAAACCAGCCCCAGCATTTT.

This clonotype was seen only a few times. Written as DNA, the CDR3 is TGTGCCAGTAGTGGATCGACATTTCCCTTGGAGACCCAGTACTTC. Translating it yields CASSGSTFPLETQYF. The V and J genes are TRBV19 and TRBJ2-5; no reliable D call. Trimming cost V 5 bases and J 5 bases, with 18 bases left between them. Germline V gives CDR1 LNHDA, CDR2 SQIVND (reference sequence). The CDR3 is 15 residues long.

Comments on this clonotype: Mismatch with germline at one junction end may stem from a read error. J is TRBJ2-1 and V is TRBV4-3; D possibly corresponds to TRBD2 (5 bases). The CDR3 sequence is 14 residues long. Looked up from germline, CDR1 is LGHNA and CDR2 is YSLEER. This CDR3 is CTSSQDRLADEQFF. In DNA form, the CDR3 reads TGCACCAGCAGCCAAGATCGCCTAGCCGATGAGCAGTTCTTC.

On this clonotype itself: This may stem from a read error, because a much larger clone lies one nucleotide away. The chain is built from TRBV20-1 and TRBJ2-3; D is ambiguous. The CDR3 is 15 amino acids. Germline assignment: CDR1 DFQATT and CDR2 SNEGSKA (reference sequence). Trimming removed 0 bases at V and 0 bases at J, with 10 bases between. The CDR3 region has the DNA TGCAGTGCTAGAGATCCTCGCGGAAGCACAGATACGCAGTATTTT. Protein product: CSARDPRGSTDTQYF.

The chain links TRBV7-9 to TRBJ1-2, with 7 bases fitting TRBD1. Germline V CDR1 and CDR2: SEHNR, FQNEAQ (reference sequence). The ends lost 2 bases at V and 6 bases at J; junction bases unmatched: 9. CDR3 length: 15 residues. As DNA, the CDR3 is TGTGCCAGCAGCTTATCAACGGACAGGACCAATGGCTACACCTTC. Protein product: CASSLSTDRTNGYTF.

In this sample, this clonotype turned up many times. The chain uses TRBV12-3 or TRBV12-4 and TRBJ2-3; perhaps D is TRBD1 or TRBD2 (5 bases each). The CDR3 consists of 14 residues. V was cut by 6 bases and J by 2 bases, with 12 bases left in between. CDR3 nucleotides: TGTGCCAGCAGCGGGACGTACTTCACAGATACGCAGTATTTT. This gives the protein CASSGTYFTDTQYF.

V is TRBV29-1 and J is TRBJ2-1; 7 bases are shared with TRBD1. Per germline, CDR1 SQVTM and CDR2 ANQGSEA. J gave up 2 bases and V 5 bases, and 9 bases lay outside the gene matches. The CDR3 length is 15 residues. In DNA form, the CDR3 reads TGCAGCGTTACTAAAGGACAGGTTACCTACAATGAGCAGTTCTTC. Translation: CSVTKGQVTYNEQFF.